Listed here is a single T cell receptor beta chain. Its antigen is currently unknown. Sequencing used immunoSEQ multiplex PCR; TCRdb keeps in-frame clones, though not all of them. This sample has 220,000 or so clones; approximately 88% occur once, and the top ten carry over 11%. V was clipped by 6 bases and J by 0 bases; unmatched bases: 3. The V gene's germline CDR1 is SNHLY and CDR2 FYNNEI. This CDR3 has 14 amino acids. The sample is drawn from a study of cytomegalovirus exposure and HLA in healthy donors. Findings and caveats of the study: Most TCR sequences showed up rarely, but some public TCRs showed up in many donors.

This sequence was found in a woman aged 25 to 39 in good health and CMV-seropositive. The sequenced sample was PBMCs. The chain couples TRBV2 to TRBJ1-2; 8 bases match TRBD1. CDR3 coding DNA: TGTGCCAGCAGAGGACAGGGTACTAACTATGGCTACACCTTC. It encodes CASRGQGTNYGYTF.